This T cell receptor (beta chain) stems from a study of blood T cell repertoires in COVID-19. Study-level information: The United States, Italy and Spain provided the acute and convalescent COVID-19 samples. From T cells, B-cell-depleted T cells, or PBMCs came the material, which was cDNA or gDNA.

The authors' processing: Amplification of reference gene primers was used by the study to estimate nucleated cell counts. The protocol was immunoSEQ multiplex PCR, while the TCRdb copy is restricted to in-frame clones and leaves out a portion. V, J and clone size are taken as reported in that table, and D and trimming were inferred from the DNA itself. The sample consists of some 60,000 clones, around 83% of them appearing once. The CDR3 runs to 15 residues. Trimming took off 2 bases at V and 5 bases at J, with 18 bases between the two ends. The germline gives CDR1 GTSNPN, CDR2 SVGIG (reference sequence).

The sequence was collected from a woman of 80 years or more with acute or convalescent COVID-19. The specimen sequenced was peripheral blood. This chain uses TRBV30 with TRBJ1-2, with no clear D. The CDR3 nucleotides are TGTGCCTGGAGTCGTATGGGCAGCCAAAGTTATGGCTACACCTTC. Translating gives CAWSRMGSQSYGYTF.